The T cell receptor beta chain described here comes from a study of blood T cell repertoires in COVID-19. On the study more broadly: Some COVID-19 samples were acute and others convalescent; all came from the United States, Italy and Spain. T cells, B-cell-depleted T cells, or PBMCs provided the cDNA or gDNA that served as material.

There are 16 residues in the CDR3. Germline V gene data show CDR1 as LGHNA and CDR2 as YNFKEQ. Trimming cost V 0 bases and J 8 bases, with 19 bases left between them. Authors' processing steps: Reference gene primer amplification gave estimated nucleated cell counts. Assay: immunoSEQ multiplex PCR; the TCRdb copy retains only in-frame clones and omits some. Clone size and the V and J calls come from that table; the DNA yielded D and trimming. The sample carries tens of thousands of clones, approximately 83% recorded once. The source of this sequence is a human donor in a cohort sampled during active COVID-19. This rearrangement joins TRBV4-2 to TRBJ1-1, with D perhaps matching TRBD1 (5 bases). The sample taken for sequencing was peripheral blood. The CDR3: CASSQDVVGGGREAFF. CDR3 coding DNA: TGTGCCAGCAGCCAAGATGTAGTCGGGGGAGGACGGGAAGCTTTCTTT.